These 26 T cell receptor beta chains originate from one sample sequenced in a study of cytomegalovirus exposure and HLA in healthy donors. The primer mix had 60 Vbeta and 13 Jbeta primers. The assay was immunoSEQ multiplex PCR, and TCRdb's table has in-frame clones only and misses some. The sample holds approximately 170,000 clones, approximately 70% seen once. The sample taken for sequencing was PBMCs. Every receptor here comes from a man younger than 35 in good health and CMV-seropositive.

The V and J genes are TRBV6-5 and TRBJ1-3; D not resolved. The CDR3 is made up of 13 amino acids. Germline values: CDR1 MNHEY, CDR2 SVGAGI. Trimming took off 5 bases at V and 3 bases at J, with 8 bases between the two ends. Written as DNA, the CDR3 is TGTGCCAGCAGTCGACTACTTGGAAACACCATATATTTT. As protein: CASSRLLGNTIYF.

The chain is built from TRBV7-6 and TRBJ1-2; D is unclear. Trimming took off 0 bases at V and 4 bases at J, with 9 bases between the two ends. The CDR3 spans 14 residues. Germline-derived CDR1 and CDR2 are SGHVS and FNYEAQ. CDR3 region: CASSLAVTSYGYTF. CDR3 nucleotide sequence: TGTGCCAGCAGCTTAGCGGTCACATCCTATGGCTACACCTTC.

CDR3 DNA: TGTGCCAGCAGCTTAGCGCTCTCCCCGGGGACCCAGTACTTC. It codes for CASSLALSPGTQYF. V usage is TRBV7-9 and J usage is TRBJ2-5; D ambiguous. The CDR3 is 14 amino acids. CDR1 and CDR2 from the germline V gene are SEHNR and FQNEAQ (reference sequence). The germline V and J ends were trimmed by 0 bases and 7 bases, with 12 bases remaining between them.

CDR3 coding DNA: TGTGCCAGCAGCCCCCCGACAGGGCCCGCTTTCTTT. It is translated as CASSPPTGPAFF. This chain connects TRBV13 to TRBJ1-1, with 7 bases lining up with TRBD1. This CDR3 spans 12 amino acids. Germline values: CDR1 PRHDT, CDR2 FYEKMQ (reference sequence). After removal of 5 bases from V and 11 bases from J, the junction contained 8 bases not matched to a gene.

V is TRBV5-1 and J is TRBJ1-1, with 12 bases identical to TRBD1. Losses at the gene ends were 2 bases for V and 5 bases for J; bases not matched to a gene: 10. Germline CDR1 and CDR2: SGHRS and YFSETQ. The CDR3 spans 17 residues. This CDR3 is CASSFPGQGAIGTEAFF. For the CDR3, the DNA is TGCGCCAGCAGCTTCCCGGGACAGGGGGCTATCGGGACTGAAGCTTTCTTT.

The rearrangement uses TRBV18 and TRBJ1-5; 11 positions agree with TRBD1. The V segment lost 2 bases and the J segment 4 bases; nucleotides outside the gene matches: 7. The CDR3 extends over 17 amino acids. Looked up from germline, CDR1 is KGHSH and CDR2 is LQKENI. DNA for the CDR3: TGTGCCAGCTCACCATATGGACAGGGGGCTGGGAATCAGCCCCAGCATTTT. This gives the protein CASSPYGQGAGNQPQHF.

The chain links TRBV19 to TRBJ2-2; TRBD2 aligns across 8 bases. CDR3 length equals 16 residues. Germline V gene data show CDR1 as LNHDA and CDR2 as SQIVND (reference sequence). The ends lost 2 bases at V and 5 bases at J; junction bases unmatched: 7. The CDR3 loop reads CASSIQRGGGTGELFF. The CDR3 bases are TGTGCCAGTAGTATACAAAGGGGCGGGGGGACCGGGGAGCTGTTTTTT.

This chain connects TRBV28 to TRBJ2-1; tentative D call: TRBD2 (7 bases). Between the trimmed V and J ends, which lost 6 bases and 4 bases, there was a span of 16 bases. The CDR3 totals 15 residues. Germline CDR1 reads MDHEN; CDR2 reads SYDVKM. CDR3 protein: CASSRGGASYNEQFF. CDR3 DNA sequence: TGTGCCAGCAGCCGAGGGGGGGCAAGTTACAATGAGCAGTTCTTC.

The gene calls are TRBV28 and TRBJ1-1, with 8 positions matching TRBD1. The V gene's germline CDR1 is MDHEN and CDR2 SYDVKM. There are 17 residues in the CDR3. J was trimmed by 5 bases and V by 4 bases; bases with no gene match: 15. The CDR3 protein is CASSYRQGSPLGTEAFF. The CDR3 coding sequence is TGTGCCAGCAGTTACAGACAGGGGTCCCCCCTCGGTACTGAAGCTTTCTTT. The full variable domain, rest sourced from reference TRBV28 and TRBJ1-1, is DVKVTQSSRYLVKRTGEKVFLECVQDMDHENMFWYRQDPGLGLRLIYFSYDVKMKEKGDIPEGYSVSREKKERFSLILESASTNQTSMYLCASSYRQGSPLGTEAFFGQGTRLTVV.

The J gene is TRBJ2-3, the V gene TRBV5-1; possible D gene TRBD1, 6 bases. V dropped 2 bases and J dropped 2 bases, with 12 bases sitting between them. CDR3 length: 15 amino acids. Per germline, CDR1 SGHRS and CDR2 YFSETQ. The CDR3 sequence: CASSFSGQNTDTQYF. The CDR3 DNA is TGCGCCAGCAGCTTCTCTGGACAGAACACAGATACGCAGTATTTT.

This clone was seen more than once but under ten times. The chain combines TRBV30 with TRBJ2-1; 15 bases match TRBD2. Trimming removed 7 bases from V and 9 bases from J; junction bases left unmatched: 7. CDR3 length: 14 amino acids. Germline V gives CDR1 GTSNPN, CDR2 SVGIG (reference sequence). For the CDR3, the DNA is TGTGCCTTCCGGACTAGCGGGGGGGCTGGTGAGCAGTTCTTC. It codes for CAFRTSGGAGEQFF.

The chain combines TRBV29-1 with TRBJ2-3, with a tentative D call TRBD1 (6 bases). Trimming took 6 bases from V and 0 from J, leaving 13 bases between them. The CDR3 loop spans 14 amino acids. Germline CDR1 SQVTM, CDR2 ANQGSEA. CDR3 bases: TGCAGCGTCTTCAGGGGATCTAGCACAGATACGCAGTATTTT. Encoded protein: CSVFRGSSTDTQYF.

The chain is built from TRBV5-6 and TRBJ1-2; D gene ambiguous. Trimming pared 0 bases from V and 4 bases from J, leaving 13 bases between. Germline assignment: CDR1 SGHDT and CDR2 YYEEEE. CDR3 size: 15 residues. CDR3 sequence (DNA): TGTGCCAGCAGCTTGGCCCATGGCCCTCCCTATGGCTACACCTTC. Protein product: CASSLAHGPPYGYTF.

The rearrangement uses TRBV19 and TRBJ2-2; 7 positions match TRBD1. Germline lookup yields CDR1 LNHDA and CDR2 SQIVND (reference sequence). The CDR3 consists of 14 residues. V trimming: 8 bases; J trimming: 2 bases; junction bases outside the gene matches: 5. The CDR3 sequence: CASLRQGNTGELFF. In DNA form, the CDR3 reads TGTGCCAGTCTCCGACAGGGAAACACCGGGGAGCTGTTTTTT.

The V gene is TRBV6-6, the J gene TRBJ1-2; TRBD1 matches at 8 bases. The V gene end was trimmed by 3 bases and the J gene end by 4 bases; junction bases not matched to a gene: 10. The CDR3 consists of 16 residues. CDR1 MNHNY and CDR2 SVGAGI come from the germline V gene (reference sequence). CDR3 protein: CASSYQQGAQTYGYTF. The CDR3 nucleotides read TGTGCCAGCAGTTATCAGCAGGGGGCCCAGACCTATGGCTACACCTTC.

The V and J genes are TRBV7-9 and TRBJ2-5; perhaps TRBD2 as D (5 bases). Germline loops: CDR1 SEHNR, CDR2 FQNEAQ (reference sequence). The CDR3 runs 14 residues. V was shortened by 4 bases and J by 5 bases, with 14 bases between the two germline ends. CDR3 nucleotide sequence: TGTGCCAGCAGCTCCGGGATCACTCGTGAGACCCAGTACTTC. The encoded protein is CASSSGITRETQYF. The full variable domain, its missing parts supplied by reference TRBV7-9 and TRBJ2-5, is DTGVSQNPRHKITKRGQNVTFRCDPISEHNRLYWYRQTLGQGPEFLTYFQNEAQLEKSRLLSDRFSAERPKGSFSTLEIQRTEQGDSAMYLCASSSGITRETQYFGPGTRLLVL.

The CDR3 protein is CASSGLAGGPEVMNEQYV. Written as DNA, the CDR3 is TGCGCCAGCAGTGGACTAGCGGGAGGGCCTGAGGTTATGAACGAGCAGTACGTC. The rearrangement links TRBV10-2 to TRBJ2-7; 14 bases match TRBD2. CDR3 length equals 18 residues. Germline V gene sequence: CDR1 WSHSY, CDR2 SAAADI. Germline trimming cut 4 bases from V and 5 bases from J; bases unmatched to any gene: 13.

The rearrangement uses TRBV7-2 and TRBJ1-5; D not certain. The V end lost 5 bases, the J end lost 7 bases, and 18 bases lay between the germline ends. The germline V gene has CDR1 SGHTA and CDR2 FQGNSA. The CDR3 is 15 residues long. CDR3: CASSADRTFGQPQHF. The CDR3 nucleotides read TGTGCCAGCAGCGCCGACCGCACATTCGGGCAGCCCCAGCATTTT.

The chain uses TRBV9 and TRBJ2-2, with 11 positions matching TRBD2. The CDR3 has 18 residues. CDR1 is SGDLS and CDR2 is YYNGEE in the germline V gene. V dropped 1 base and J dropped 2; count of bases not matched to a gene: 7. The CDR3 region has the DNA TGTGCCAGCAGCGTACTAGCGGGGGGCCCCAGCAACACCGGGGAGCTGTTTTTT. As protein: CASSVLAGGPSNTGELFF. The full variable domain, in which reference TRBV9 and TRBJ2-2 provide the parts outside the CDR3, is DSGVTQTPKHLITATGQRVTLRCSPRSGDLSVYWYQQSLDQGLQFLIQYYNGEERAKGNILERFSAQQFPDLHSELNLSSLELGDSALYFCASSVLAGGPSNTGELFFGEGSRLTVL.

The chain recombines TRBV18 with TRBJ1-2, with D possibly matching TRBD1 (5 bases). Germline V gene sequence: CDR1 KGHSH, CDR2 LQKENI. The CDR3 runs 15 residues. Trimming cost V 6 bases and J 8 bases, with 22 bases left between them. CDR3 nucleotides: TGTGCCAGCTCCGGCGGTCGGGGGGTTTCAATCGGCTACACCTTC. This translates into CASSGGRGVSIGYTF.

V is TRBV30 and J is TRBJ1-5, with TRBD1 matching 8 bases. The CDR3 has 15 amino acids. J was trimmed by 1 base and V by 3 bases; bases with no gene match: 5. Germline-derived CDR1 and CDR2 are GTSNPN and SVGIG (reference sequence). CDR3 DNA: TGTGCCTGGAGCGGGACAGGAGGCAGCAATCAGCCCCAGCATTTT. Translated, it gives CAWSGTGGSNQPQHF.

V is TRBV10-2 and J is TRBJ1-1; D call uncertain. Germline assignment: CDR1 WSHSY and CDR2 SAAADI. This CDR3 region has 15 residues. V lost 5 bases and J 0 bases, leaving 13 bases between the germline ends. The CDR3 DNA follows: TGCGCCAGCAGTTCGGGCCAGACTATGAACACTGAAGCTTTCTTT. It translates to CASSSGQTMNTEAFF.

This clone has only a few counts. The chain is built from TRBV2 and TRBJ1-1; no reliable D call. The CDR3 is 13 amino acids. Trimming left V 11 bases short and J 0 bases short, with 13 bases between. Germline V gene lookup returns CDR1 SNHLY and CDR2 FYNNEI. The CDR3 bases are TGTGCCGGTATCGCAGAAATGAACACTGAAGCTTTCTTT. Amino acids: CAGIAEMNTEAFF. Using reference TRBV2 and TRBJ1-1 for the parts outside the CDR3, the full variable domain is EPEVTQTPSHQVTQMGQEVILRCVPISNHLYFYWYRQILGQKVEFLVSFYNNEISEKSEIFDDQFSVERPDGSNFTLKIRSTKLEDSAMYFCAGIAEMNTEAFFGQGTRLTVV.

V is TRBV5-1 and J is TRBJ1-1, with D possibly being TRBD1 (6 bases). V shed 5 bases and J shed 3 bases, with 14 bases lying between them. The germline V gene encodes CDR1 SGHRS and CDR2 YFSETQ. The CDR3 is made up of 14 amino acids. CDR3 loop: CASRIQGGDTEAFF. In DNA, the CDR3 is TGCGCCAGCAGGATCCAAGGGGGGGACACTGAAGCTTTCTTT.

The rearrangement uses TRBV21-1 and TRBJ1-3. TRBV21-1 is shown as a pseudogene. The CDR3 is made up of 18 amino acids. The CDR3: CASSTAWVRSRSGNTIYF. DNA of the CDR3: TGTGCCAGCAGCACCGCGTGGGTCCGGAGCCGCTCTGGAAACACCATATATTTT.

The V call is TRBV11-2, the J call TRBJ1-4; D ambiguous. Germline CDR1 SGHAT, CDR2 FQNNGV. Trimming left V 6 bases short and J 8 bases short, with 19 bases between. This CDR3 spans 15 amino acids. The CDR3 nucleotides read TGTGCCAGCAGGTCCCTCGGAGACACGGGGGAAAAACTGTTTTTT. Translated: CASRSLGDTGEKLFF.